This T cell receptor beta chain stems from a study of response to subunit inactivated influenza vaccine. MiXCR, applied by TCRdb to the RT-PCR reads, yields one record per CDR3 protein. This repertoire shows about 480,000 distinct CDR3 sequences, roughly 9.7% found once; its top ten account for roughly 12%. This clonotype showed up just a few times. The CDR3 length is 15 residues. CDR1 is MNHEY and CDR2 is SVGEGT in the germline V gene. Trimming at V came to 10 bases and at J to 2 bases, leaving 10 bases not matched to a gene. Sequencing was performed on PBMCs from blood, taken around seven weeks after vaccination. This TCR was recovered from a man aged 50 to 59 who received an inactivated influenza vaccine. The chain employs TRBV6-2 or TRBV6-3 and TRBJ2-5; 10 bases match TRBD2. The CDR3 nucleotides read TGTGCCACCGAACGGGCTAGCGGGGGTCAAGAGACCCAGTACTTC. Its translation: CATERASGGQETQYF.